This T cell receptor (beta chain) was documented in a study of blood T cells in healthy people across ages. The CDR3 is made up of 14 amino acids. The trim removed 7 bases at V and 4 bases at J, leaving 10 bases unmatched. The germline V gene encodes CDR1 SQVTM and CDR2 ANQGSEA. A second about 7 to 12 cycle PCR used barcoded and J-beta primers. TCRdb ran MiXCR on the 5' RACE reads and lists one entry per CDR3 protein. The sample carries about 1 million distinct CDR3 sequences, less than 50% recorded once. This chain joins TRBV29-1 and TRBJ2-3, with 8 bases matching TRBD2. Sequenced material: blood. This clonotype was sampled from an older woman in good health. The DNA of the CDR3 is TGCAGCGCCCTAGCGGGCCCGGTGTCAGATACGCAGTATTTT. It encodes CSALAGPVSDTQYF.